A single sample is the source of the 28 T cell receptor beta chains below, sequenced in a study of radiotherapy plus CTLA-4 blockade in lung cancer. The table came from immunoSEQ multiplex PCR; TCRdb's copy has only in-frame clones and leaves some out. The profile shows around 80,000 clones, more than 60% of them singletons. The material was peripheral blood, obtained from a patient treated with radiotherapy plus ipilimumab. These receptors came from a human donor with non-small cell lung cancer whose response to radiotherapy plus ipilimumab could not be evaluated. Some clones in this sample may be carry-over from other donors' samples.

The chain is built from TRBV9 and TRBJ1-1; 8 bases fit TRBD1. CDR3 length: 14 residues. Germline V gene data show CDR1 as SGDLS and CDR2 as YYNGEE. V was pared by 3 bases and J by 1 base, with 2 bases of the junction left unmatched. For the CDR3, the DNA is TGTGCCAGCAGCGCTGGGACAGGGAACACTGAAGCTTTCTTT. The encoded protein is CASSAGTGNTEAFF.

The CDR3 reads CSVEDTGWNTEAFF. The CDR3 DNA reads TGCAGCGTTGAAGATACAGGGTGGAACACTGAAGCTTTCTTT. The gene calls are TRBV29-1 and TRBJ1-1; weak D call: TRBD1 (6 bases). V was cut by 0 bases and J by 1 base, with 9 bases left in between. The CDR3 consists of 14 residues. The V gene's germline CDR1 is SQVTM and CDR2 ANQGSEA.

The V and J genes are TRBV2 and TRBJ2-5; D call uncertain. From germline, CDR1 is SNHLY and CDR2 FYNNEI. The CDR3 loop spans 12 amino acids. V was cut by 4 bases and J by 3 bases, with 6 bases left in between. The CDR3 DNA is TGTGCCAGCAGTGTGTCAGAAGAGACCCAGTACTTC. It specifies CASSVSEETQYF.

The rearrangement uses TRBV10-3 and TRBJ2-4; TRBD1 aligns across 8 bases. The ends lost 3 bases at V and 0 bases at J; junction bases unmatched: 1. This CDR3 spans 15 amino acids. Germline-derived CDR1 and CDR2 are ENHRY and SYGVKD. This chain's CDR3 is CAISEQGVAKNIQYF. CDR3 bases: TGTGCCATCAGTGAACAGGGGGTAGCCAAAAACATTCAGTACTTC.

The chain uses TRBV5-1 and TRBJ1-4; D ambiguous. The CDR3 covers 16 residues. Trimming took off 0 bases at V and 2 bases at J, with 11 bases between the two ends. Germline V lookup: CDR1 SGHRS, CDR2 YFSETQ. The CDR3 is CASSLGPGGTNEKLFF. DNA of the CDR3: TGCGCCAGCAGCTTGGGGCCAGGAGGGACTAATGAAAAACTGTTTTTT.

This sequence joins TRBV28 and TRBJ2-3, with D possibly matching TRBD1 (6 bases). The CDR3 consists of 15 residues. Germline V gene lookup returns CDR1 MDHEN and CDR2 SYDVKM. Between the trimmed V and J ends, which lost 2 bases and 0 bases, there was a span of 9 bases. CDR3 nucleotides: TGTGCCAGCAGTTTACAGGGGCTTAGCACAGATACGCAGTATTTT. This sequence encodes CASSLQGLSTDTQYF.

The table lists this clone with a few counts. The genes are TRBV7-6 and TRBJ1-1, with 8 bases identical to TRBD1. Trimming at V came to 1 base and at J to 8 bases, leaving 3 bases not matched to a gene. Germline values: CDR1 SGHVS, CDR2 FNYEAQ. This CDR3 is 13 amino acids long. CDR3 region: CASSLGQGREAFF. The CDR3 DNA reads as TGTGCCAGCAGCTTAGGACAGGGGCGCGAAGCTTTCTTT.

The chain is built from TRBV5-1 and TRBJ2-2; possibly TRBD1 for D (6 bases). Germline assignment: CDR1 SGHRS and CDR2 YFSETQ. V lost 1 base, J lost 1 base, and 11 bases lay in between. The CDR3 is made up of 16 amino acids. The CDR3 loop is CASSLLSTGNTGELFF. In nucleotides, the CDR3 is TGCGCCAGCAGCTTGCTTTCGACAGGGAACACCGGGGAGCTGTTTTTT.

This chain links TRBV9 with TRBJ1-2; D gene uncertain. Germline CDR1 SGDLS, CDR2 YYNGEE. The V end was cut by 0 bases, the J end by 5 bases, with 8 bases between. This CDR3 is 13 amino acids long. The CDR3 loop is CASSVGGDYGYTF. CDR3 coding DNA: TGTGCCAGCAGCGTAGGAGGCGATTATGGCTACACCTTC.

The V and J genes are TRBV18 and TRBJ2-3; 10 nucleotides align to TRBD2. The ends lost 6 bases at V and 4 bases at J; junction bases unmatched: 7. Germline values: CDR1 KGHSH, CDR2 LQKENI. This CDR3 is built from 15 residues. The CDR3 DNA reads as TGTGCCAGCTCCCCGTCAGCGGGGGGGTCAGATACGCAGTATTTT. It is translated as CASSPSAGGSDTQYF.

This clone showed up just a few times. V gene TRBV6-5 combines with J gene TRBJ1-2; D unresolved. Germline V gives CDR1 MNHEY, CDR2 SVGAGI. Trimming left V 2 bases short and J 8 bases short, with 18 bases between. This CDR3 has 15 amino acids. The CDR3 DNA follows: TGTGCCAGCAGTTACGGGCGTGCGGGGAAATCGGGCTACACCTTC. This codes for CASSYGRAGKSGYTF.

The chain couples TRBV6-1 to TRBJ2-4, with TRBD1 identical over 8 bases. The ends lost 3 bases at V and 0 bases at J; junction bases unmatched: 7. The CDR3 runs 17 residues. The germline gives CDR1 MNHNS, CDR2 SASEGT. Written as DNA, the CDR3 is TGTGCCAGCAGTGATGACAGGGGTCGGGAAGCCAAAAACATTCAGTACTTC. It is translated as CASSDDRGREAKNIQYF.

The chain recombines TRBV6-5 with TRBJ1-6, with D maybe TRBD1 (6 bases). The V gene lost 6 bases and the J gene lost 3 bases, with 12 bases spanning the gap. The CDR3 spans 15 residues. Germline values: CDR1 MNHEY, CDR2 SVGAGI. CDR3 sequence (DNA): TGTGCCAGCAGCCCTGGGACACTCTATAATTCACCCCTCCACTTT. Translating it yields CASSPGTLYNSPLHF.

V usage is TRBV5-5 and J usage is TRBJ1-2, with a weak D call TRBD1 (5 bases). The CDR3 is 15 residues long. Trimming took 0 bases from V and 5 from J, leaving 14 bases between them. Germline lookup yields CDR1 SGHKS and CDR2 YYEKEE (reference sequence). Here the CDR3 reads CASSLAGQGGYGYTF. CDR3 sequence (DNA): TGTGCCAGCAGCTTGGCCGGTCAGGGTGGGTATGGCTACACCTTC.

The CDR3 coding sequence is TGTGCCAGCAGCTTCTCAGGGGTGAACACCGGGGAGCTGTTTTTT. Protein sequence: CASSFSGVNTGELFF. The genes are TRBV7-9 and TRBJ2-2; a possible D gene is TRBD1 (6 bases). This CDR3 has 15 residues. V was pared by 3 bases and J by 1 base, with 9 bases between. CDR1 and CDR2 from the germline V gene are SEHNR and FQNEAQ (reference sequence).

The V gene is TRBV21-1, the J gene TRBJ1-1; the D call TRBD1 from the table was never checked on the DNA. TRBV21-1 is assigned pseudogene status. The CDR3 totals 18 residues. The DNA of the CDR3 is TGTGCCAGCAGCACAAAGATCGGACAGGCAAGGTTGCACACTGAAGCTTTCTTT. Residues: CASSTKIGQARLHTEAFF.

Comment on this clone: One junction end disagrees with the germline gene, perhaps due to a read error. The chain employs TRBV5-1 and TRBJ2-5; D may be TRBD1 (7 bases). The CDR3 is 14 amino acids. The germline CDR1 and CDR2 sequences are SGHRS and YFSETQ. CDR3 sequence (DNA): TGCGCCAGCAGCTTCCGGCAGGGGGGAGAGGCCCAGTACTTC. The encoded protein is CASSFRQGGEAQYF.

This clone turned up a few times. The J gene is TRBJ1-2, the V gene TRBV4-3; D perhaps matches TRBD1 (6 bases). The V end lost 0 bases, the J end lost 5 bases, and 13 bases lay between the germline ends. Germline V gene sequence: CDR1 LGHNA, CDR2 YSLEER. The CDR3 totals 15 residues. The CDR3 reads CASSQDRGGGYGYTF. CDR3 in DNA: TGCGCCAGCAGCCAAGATCGTGGGGGCGGGTATGGCTACACCTTC.

CDR3 nucleotides: TGCACCAGCAGCCGCGAAACCCTCAGGGAAAGGTCGGACACTGAAGCTTTCTTT. Its translation: CTSSRETLRERSDTEAFF. V usage is TRBV1 and J usage is TRBJ1-1; the table gives TRBD1 as D, unverified against the DNA. TRBV1 represents a pseudogene. The CDR3 extends over 18 amino acids.

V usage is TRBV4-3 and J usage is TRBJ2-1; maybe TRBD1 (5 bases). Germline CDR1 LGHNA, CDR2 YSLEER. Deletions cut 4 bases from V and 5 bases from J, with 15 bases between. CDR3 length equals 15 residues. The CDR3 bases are TGCGCCAGCAGCCGGCTTGAACAGGATGACAATGAGCAGTTCTTC. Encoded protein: CASSRLEQDDNEQFF.

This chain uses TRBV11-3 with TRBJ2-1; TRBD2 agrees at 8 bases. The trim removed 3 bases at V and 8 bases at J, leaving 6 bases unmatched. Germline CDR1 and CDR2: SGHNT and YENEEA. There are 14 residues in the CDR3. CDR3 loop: CASSFGLAGDEQFF. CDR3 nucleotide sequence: TGTGCCAGCAGCTTCGGACTAGCAGGCGATGAGCAGTTCTTC.

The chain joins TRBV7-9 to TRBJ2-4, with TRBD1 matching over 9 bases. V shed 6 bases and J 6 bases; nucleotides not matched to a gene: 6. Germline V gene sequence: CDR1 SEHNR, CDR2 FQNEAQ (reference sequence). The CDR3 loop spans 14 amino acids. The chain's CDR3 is CASRPGTGLNIQYF. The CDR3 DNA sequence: TGTGCCAGCAGACCCGGGACAGGGTTAAACATTCAGTACTTC.

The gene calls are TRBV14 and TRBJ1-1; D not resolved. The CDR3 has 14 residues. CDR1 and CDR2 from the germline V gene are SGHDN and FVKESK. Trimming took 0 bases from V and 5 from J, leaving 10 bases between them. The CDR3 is CASSQEGWRTEAFF. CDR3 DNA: TGTGCCAGCAGCCAAGAGGGGTGGAGGACTGAAGCTTTCTTT. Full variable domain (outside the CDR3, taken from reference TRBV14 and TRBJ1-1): EAGVTQFPSHSVIEKGQTVTLRCDPISGHDNLYWYRRVMGKEIKFLLHFVKESKQDESGMPNNRFLAERTGGTYSTLKVQPAELEDSGVYFCASSQEGWRTEAFFGQGTRLTVV.

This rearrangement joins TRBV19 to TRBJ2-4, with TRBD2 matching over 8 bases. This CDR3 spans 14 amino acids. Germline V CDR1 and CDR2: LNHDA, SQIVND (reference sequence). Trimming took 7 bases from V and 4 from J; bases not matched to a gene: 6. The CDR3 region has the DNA TGTGCCAGTACCTTCGGGGGGGGAAAAAACATTCAGTACTTC. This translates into CASTFGGGKNIQYF.

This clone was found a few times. The CDR3 spells CASSEFRGSFYEQYF. CDR3 DNA sequence: TGTGCCAGCAGCGAATTCAGGGGTTCCTTCTACGAGCAGTACTTC. V usage is TRBV14 and J usage is TRBJ2-7; tentatively, D is TRBD1 (6 bases). V lost 5 bases and J 3 bases, leaving 17 bases between the germline ends. The CDR3 contains 15 residues. Germline CDR1 is SGHDN and CDR2 is FVKESK.

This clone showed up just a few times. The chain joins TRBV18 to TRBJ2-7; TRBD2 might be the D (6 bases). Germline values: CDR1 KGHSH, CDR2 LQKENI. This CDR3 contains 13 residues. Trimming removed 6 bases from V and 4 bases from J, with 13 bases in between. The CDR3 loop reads CASSPAGGYEQYF. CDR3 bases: TGTGCCAGCTCCCCAGCCGGGGGATACGAGCAGTACTTC.

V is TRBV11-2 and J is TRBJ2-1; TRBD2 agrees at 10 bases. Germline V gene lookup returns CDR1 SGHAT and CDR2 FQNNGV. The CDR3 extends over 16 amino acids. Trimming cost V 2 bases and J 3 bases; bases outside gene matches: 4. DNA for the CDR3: TGTGCCAGCAGCTTAAGCGGGACTAGCGTCTACAATGAGCAGTTCTTC. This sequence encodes CASSLSGTSVYNEQFF.

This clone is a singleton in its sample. The CDR3 spells CASQRTGGNEQYF. The CDR3 DNA follows: TGTGCCAGTCAACGGACAGGCGGCAACGAGCAGTACTTC. The chain recombines TRBV19 with TRBJ2-7; 7 bases line up with TRBD1. The CDR3 consists of 13 residues. Germline trimming cut 8 bases from V and 5 bases from J; bases unmatched to any gene: 9. Germline V gives CDR1 LNHDA, CDR2 SQIVND (reference sequence).